The T cell receptor (beta chain) described here comes from a study of post-analysis software for immune sequencing data. General study results and limits: Among 4 or 5 TRBV segments more frequent in patients than controls were TRBV5-6, TRBV5-1 and TRBV20-1.

Concerning this clonotype: Its matching antigen is unknown.

J lost 7 bases, V lost 2 bases, and 12 bases had no gene match. CDR1 and CDR2 from the germline V gene are DFQATT and SNEGSKA (reference sequence). The CDR3 consists of 15 residues. Unique molecular identifiers had been added to the TCR beta cDNA libraries. TCRdb reanalysed the PCR reads using MiXCR and keeps one entry per CDR3 protein. Among fewer than 850,000 distinct CDR3 sequences listed, 25% to 30% were seen once. The sequence was obtained from a girl between 5 and 17 years old with multiple sclerosis. Sequencing used blood. The chain uses TRBV20-1 and TRBJ2-7, with 9 bases lining up with TRBD2. The CDR3 bases are TGCAGTGCTAGAAACCCGACTAGCGGAGGAGGGGAGCAGTACTTC. Its protein is CSARNPTSGGGEQYF.